These 27 T cell receptor beta chains originate from one sample sequenced in a study of PD-1 blockade in mismatch repair-deficient tumors. The data were produced by immunoSEQ multiplex PCR, yet TCRdb's version contains in-frame clones alone and is incomplete. The profile shows tens of thousands of clones, around 88% of them singletons. Sequences were derived from peripheral blood, sampled 52 weeks after starting pembrolizumab. These receptors all stem from an adult with mismatch repair-deficient cancer.

The J gene is TRBJ2-1, the V gene TRBV6-4; TRBD2 aligns across 14 bases. The CDR3 spans 14 residues. Germline V gene sequence: CDR1 MRHNA, CDR2 SNTAGT. Germline trimming cut 2 bases from V and 9 bases from J; bases unmatched to any gene: 0. The CDR3 protein is CASSDGLAGGEQFF. DNA of the CDR3: TGTGCCAGCAGTGACGGACTAGCGGGAGGTGAGCAGTTCTTC.

The chain joins TRBV30 to TRBJ1-4; 8 bases agree with TRBD1. J was trimmed by 0 bases and V by 2 bases; bases with no gene match: 2. This CDR3 is 15 amino acids long. Looked up from germline, CDR1 is GTSNPN and CDR2 is SVGIG (reference sequence). The CDR3 region has the DNA TGTGCCTGGAGTTCGACAGGGGCAACTAATGAAAAACTGTTTTTT. Amino acids: CAWSSTGATNEKLFF.

This chain uses TRBV21-1 with TRBJ2-2; TRBD2 is the table's D call and was not checked against the DNA. TRBV21-1 is annotated as a pseudogene. The CDR3 runs 19 residues. The CDR3 DNA reads TGTGCCAGCAGCAAATTCGGACTAGCGGGAGGAAAGAACACCGGGGAGCTGTTTTTT. Translated, it gives CASSKFGLAGGKNTGELFF.

The chain uses TRBV6-5 and TRBJ1-2; D is undetermined. Germline V gives CDR1 MNHEY, CDR2 SVGAGI. V lost 6 bases to trimming and J lost 1 base, with 6 bases between them. The CDR3 has 12 residues. The CDR3 nucleotides read TGTGCCAGCAGAAAGAGTAACTATGGCTACACCTTC. It yields the protein CASRKSNYGYTF.

The chain carries TRBV28 and TRBJ2-7; D is unclear. CDR1 is MDHEN and CDR2 is SYDVKM in the germline V gene. Deletions cut 2 bases from V and 0 bases from J, with 8 bases between. CDR3 size: 14 residues. CDR3 region: CASSLGQASYEQYF. CDR3 DNA sequence: TGTGCCAGCAGTTTAGGCCAGGCCTCCTACGAGCAGTACTTC. Using reference TRBV28 and TRBJ2-7 for the parts outside the CDR3, the full variable domain is DVKVTQSSRYLVKRTGEKVFLECVQDMDHENMFWYRQDPGLGLRLIYFSYDVKMKEKGDIPEGYSVSREKKERFSLILESASTNQTSMYLCASSLGQASYEQYFGPGTRLTVT.

The chain has TRBV7-2 and TRBJ2-7, with 8 bases aligning to TRBD2. The CDR3 covers 16 residues. J was trimmed by 4 bases and V by 3 bases; bases with no gene match: 11. CDR1 and CDR2 from the germline V gene are SGHTA and FQGNSA. CDR3 region: CASSLGGELADYEQYF. The CDR3 nucleotides read TGTGCCAGCAGCTTGGGGGGGGAACTAGCGGATTACGAGCAGTACTTC.

V gene TRBV12-5 combines with J gene TRBJ2-5; possibly TRBD1 or TRBD2 for D (5 bases each). The CDR3 sequence is 18 residues long. The ends were cut back, 7 bases at V and 1 base at J, with 25 bases in the middle. Germline values: CDR1 LGHNT, CDR2 FRNRAP. CDR3 region: CASARDPQNSGSQETQYF. CDR3 in DNA: TGTGCTAGTGCCCGGGACCCTCAGAATTCGGGTTCCCAAGAGACCCAGTACTTC.

There are a few counts of this clone. The V and J genes are TRBV11-3 and TRBJ1-5; D perhaps matches TRBD1 (5 bases). Germline values: CDR1 SGHNT, CDR2 YENEEA. This CDR3 is built from 14 residues. V lost 3 bases, J lost 7 bases, and 13 bases lay in between. For the CDR3, the DNA is TGTGCCAGCAGCTTTTGCGGGGCTGGCCAGCCCCAGCATTTT. Translation gives CASSFCGAGQPQHF.

The chain employs TRBV6-1 and TRBJ2-2, with 7 bases lining up with TRBD1. CDR1 is MNHNS and CDR2 is SASEGT in the germline V gene. The CDR3 runs to 14 residues. The junction had 1 base not matched to a gene; V was cut back by 5 bases and J by 1 base. CDR3 sequence reads: CASSWDRNTGELFF. CDR3 nucleotide sequence: TGTGCCAGCAGTTGGGACAGGAACACCGGGGAGCTGTTTTTT.

This chain links TRBV4-1 with TRBJ2-1; D not certain. The germline V gene has CDR1 MGHRA and CDR2 YSYEKL. V was shortened by 1 base and J by 4 bases, with 14 bases between the two germline ends. The CDR3 is 16 amino acids. The CDR3 DNA reads as TGCGCCAGCAGCCAAGCGGAGTCGAACCTTTACAATGAGCAGTTCTTC. Its protein is CASSQAESNLYNEQFF.

The chain carries TRBV11-3 and TRBJ1-2; D might be TRBD1 (5 bases). The CDR3 is 15 amino acids. Germline V gene data show CDR1 as SGHNT and CDR2 as YENEEA. V lost 4 bases and J lost 3, with 15 bases in between. Here the CDR3 DNA reads TGTGCCAGCAGCTCCGCAGGGTCGGCTGACTATGGCTACACCTTC. Amino acids: CASSSAGSADYGYTF.

The J gene is TRBJ1-1, the V gene TRBV28; D is unresolved. Germline V gene data show CDR1 as MDHEN and CDR2 as SYDVKM. V gave up 2 bases and J gave up 3 bases, with 4 bases separating them. CDR3 size: 12 residues. The CDR3 coding sequence is TGTGCCAGCAGTTTAATGTACACTGAAGCTTTCTTT. This codes for CASSLMYTEAFF. The variable domain in full, completed from reference TRBV28 and TRBJ1-1, reads DVKVTQSSRYLVKRTGEKVFLECVQDMDHENMFWYRQDPGLGLRLIYFSYDVKMKEKGDIPEGYSVSREKKERFSLILESASTNQTSMYLCASSLMYTEAFFGQGTRLTVV.

The V gene is TRBV4-3, the J gene TRBJ2-1; TRBD1 matches at 8 bases. Per the germline V gene, CDR1 is LGHNA and CDR2 is YSLEER. V dropped 0 bases and J dropped 7; count of bases not matched to a gene: 14. The CDR3 consists of 18 residues. CDR3 nucleotides: TGCGCCAGCAGCCAAGATACCTTAAGGACAGGGATGGTGAATGAGCAGTTCTTC. This codes for CASSQDTLRTGMVNEQFF.

This clone has just one count. The chain employs TRBV11-3 and TRBJ1-4; the D is unclear. Per the germline V gene, CDR1 is SGHNT and CDR2 is YENEEA. The CDR3 is made up of 15 amino acids. V lost 5 bases and J lost 8, with 18 bases in between. The CDR3 here is CASSPRTFLGEKLFF. The CDR3, as DNA: TGTGCCAGCAGCCCTCGGACCTTTTTAGGGGAAAAACTGTTTTTT.

The chain links TRBV6-5 to TRBJ2-5; 7 bases line up with TRBD2. Per the germline V gene, CDR1 is MNHEY and CDR2 is SVGAGI. V lost 6 bases to trimming and J lost 3 bases; unmatched junction nucleotides: 4. The CDR3 covers 13 residues. The CDR3 loop reads CASSRGVEETQYF. CDR3 nucleotide sequence: TGTGCCAGCAGCCGGGGGGTGGAAGAGACCCAGTACTTC.

The chain recombines TRBV10-3 with TRBJ2-7; D unclear. The CDR3 consists of 15 residues. V was clipped by 4 bases and J by 1 base, with 14 bases between them. Germline V gene lookup returns CDR1 ENHRY and CDR2 SYGVKD. The CDR3 sequence is CAISGGRFSSYEQYF. The DNA of the CDR3 is TGTGCCATCAGTGGGGGTCGGTTCTCGTCCTACGAGCAGTACTTC.

CDR3 sequence: CASSYMGAGWSEQYF. The DNA for the CDR3 is TGTGCCAGCAGCTATATGGGTGCAGGCTGGAGCGAGCAGTACTTC. The chain couples TRBV5-6 to TRBJ2-7, with D unresolved. V was clipped by 3 bases and J by 6 bases, with 19 bases between them. The CDR3 has 15 residues. CDR1 and CDR2 (germline): SGHDT, YYEEEE.

The chain uses TRBV6-6 and TRBJ2-1; the D is unclear. The V gene lost 0 bases and the J gene lost 5 bases, with 8 bases spanning the gap. This CDR3 contains 14 residues. Germline CDR1 is MNHNY and CDR2 is SVGAGI (reference sequence). The CDR3 coding sequence is TGTGCCAGCAGTTACTCCGGCGTCCACAATGAGCAGTTCTTC. Encoded protein: CASSYSGVHNEQFF.

The genes are TRBV14 and TRBJ2-1, with 7 bases that match TRBD2. V was pared by 2 bases and J by 7 bases, with 8 bases of the junction left unmatched. This CDR3 region has 15 residues. CDR1 SGHDN and CDR2 FVKESK come from the germline V gene. Written as DNA, the CDR3 is TGTGCCAGCAGCCAACGGGGACTACTAGGGAATGAGCAGTTCTTC. Its translation: CASSQRGLLGNEQFF.

This chain uses TRBV5-6 with TRBJ1-1; D gene unclear. Trimming took off 1 base at V and 4 bases at J, with 5 bases between the two ends. CDR1 and CDR2 from the germline V gene are SGHDT and YYEEEE. The CDR3 length is 12 residues. The CDR3 here is CASSLLGTEAFF. In DNA, the CDR3 is TGTGCCAGCAGCTTGCTTGGCACTGAAGCTTTCTTT.

CDR3: CATHSGGSSYNEQFF. In DNA form, the CDR3 reads TGTGCCACTCATTCCGGCGGGTCCTCCTACAATGAGCAGTTCTTC. This sequence joins TRBV19 and TRBJ2-1, with TRBD2 as a possible D gene (5 bases). Germline CDR1 reads LNHDA; CDR2 reads SQIVND (reference sequence). This CDR3 spans 15 amino acids. V was shortened by 10 bases and J by 0 bases, with 16 bases between the two germline ends. The entire variable domain, with the rest obtained from reference TRBV19 and TRBJ2-1, is as follows: DGGITQSPKYLFRKEGQNVTLSCEQNLNHDAMYWYRQDPGQGLRLIYYSQIVNDFQKGDIAEGYSVSREKKESFPLTVTSAQKNPTAFYLCATHSGGSSYNEQFFGPGTRLTVL.

CDR3 in DNA: TGTGCCAGCAGCTTACTACGACTAGCCTACAATGAGCAGTTCTTC. This translates into CASSLLRLAYNEQFF. The chain recombines TRBV7-9 with TRBJ2-1; the D gene is possibly TRBD2 (6 bases). The V and J ends lost 2 bases and 2 bases respectively, with 10 bases between them. This CDR3 has 15 amino acids. Germline V gene sequence: CDR1 SEHNR, CDR2 FQNEAQ (reference sequence).

J is TRBJ2-7 and V is TRBV7-9; 8 bases are shared with TRBD1. The length of the CDR3 is 16 residues. CDR1 and CDR2 (germline): SEHNR, FQNEAQ (reference sequence). J lost 4 bases, V lost 5 bases, and 13 bases had no gene match. The CDR3 DNA sequence: TGTGCCAGCAGCCCCAGCGTGCAGGGGGCGGTGTACGAGCAGTACTTC. It yields the protein CASSPSVQGAVYEQYF.

The chain is built from TRBV5-6 and TRBJ2-2, with a tentative D call TRBD2 (5 bases). The CDR3 has 15 amino acids. Germline V gene lookup returns CDR1 SGHDT and CDR2 YYEEEE. Trimming removed 4 bases at V and 6 bases at J, with 16 bases between. CDR3: CASSPPGFDAGELFF. The CDR3 region has the DNA TGTGCCAGCAGCCCCCCGGGGTTCGATGCCGGGGAGCTGTTTTTT.

The chain is built from TRBV7-2 and TRBJ2-7; the D gene is possibly TRBD2 (6 bases). Between the trimmed V and J ends, which lost 1 base and 6 bases, there was a span of 16 bases. The CDR3 totals 15 residues. CDR1 and CDR2 from the germline V gene are SGHTA and FQGNSA. The CDR3: CASSLDTSSRFEQYF. CDR3 bases: TGTGCCAGCAGCTTAGATACTAGCTCCCGTTTCGAGCAGTACTTC.

The rearrangement uses TRBV7-2 and TRBJ2-3; D is unresolved. The CDR3 extends over 12 amino acids. V gave up 4 bases and J gave up 6 bases, with 8 bases separating them. CDR1 and CDR2 from the germline V gene are SGHTA and FQGNSA. DNA for the CDR3: TGTGCCAGCAGCTCCGCGAGGGATACGCAGTATTTT. It yields the protein CASSSARDTQYF.

This clone was observed a single time. J is TRBJ1-5 and V is TRBV11-2, with 7 bases identical to TRBD1. This CDR3 has 15 amino acids. Germline CDR1 is SGHAT and CDR2 is FQNNGV. Trimming took 6 bases from V and 6 from J; bases not matched to a gene: 11. As DNA, the CDR3 is TGTGCCAGCAGTACCGGGACAGAATTAACTCAGCCCCAGCATTTT. Its translation: CASSTGTELTQPQHF. The full variable domain, completed using reference TRBV11-2 and TRBJ1-5, is EAGVAQSPRYKIIEKRQSVAFWCNPISGHATLYWYQQILGQGPKLLIQFQNNGVVDDSQLPKDRFSAERLKGVDSTLKIQPAKLEDSAVYLCASSTGTELTQPQHFGDGTRLSIL.